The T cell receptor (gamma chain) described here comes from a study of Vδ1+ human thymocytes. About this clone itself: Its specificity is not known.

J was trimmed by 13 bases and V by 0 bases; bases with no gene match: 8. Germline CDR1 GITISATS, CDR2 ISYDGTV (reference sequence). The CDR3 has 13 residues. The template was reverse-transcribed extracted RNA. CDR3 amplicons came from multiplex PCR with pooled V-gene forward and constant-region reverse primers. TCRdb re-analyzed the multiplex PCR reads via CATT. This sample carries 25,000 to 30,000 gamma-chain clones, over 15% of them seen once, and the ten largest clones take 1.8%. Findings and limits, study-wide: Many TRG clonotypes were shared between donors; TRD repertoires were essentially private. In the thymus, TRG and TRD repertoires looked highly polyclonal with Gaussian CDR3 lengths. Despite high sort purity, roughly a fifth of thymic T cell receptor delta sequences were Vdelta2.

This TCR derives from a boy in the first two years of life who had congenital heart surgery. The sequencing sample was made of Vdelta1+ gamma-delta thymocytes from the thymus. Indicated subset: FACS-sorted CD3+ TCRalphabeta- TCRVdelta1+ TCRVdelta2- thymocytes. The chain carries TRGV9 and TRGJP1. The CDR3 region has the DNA TGTGCCTTGTGGGAGGTGCCGGGGGAGTTCAAGATATTT. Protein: CALWEVPGEFKIF.